A selection of T cell receptor beta chains follows, all from one sample in a study of T cell changes during pregnancy in multiple sclerosis. Profiling relied on immunoSEQ multiplex PCR, and the TCRdb table lists in-frame clones only, not all of them. The sample has about 27,000 clones, roughly 86% seen once; the top ten hold 10% to 15%. The sample in question was CD8+ T cells from peripheral blood mononuclear cells, obtained in the first trimester of pregnancy. Receptor source: a female donor in good health, enrolled as a control in a pregnancy study. Each CDR3 is given with its conserved first and last residue. D genes are given only for firm matches. Not all rows give a size; the values are once, few, many and, for expanded clones, a class.

size	D	V	J	CDR3	DNA
.	.	TRBV13	TRBJ1-2	CASSLRGNGYTF	TGTGCCAGCAGCTTACGTGGCAATGGCTACACCTTC
.	.	TRBV21-1	TRBJ1-5	CASSKAGTGGDRLSNQPQHF	TGTGCCAGCAGCAAAGCCGGGACAGGGGGCGATCGGCTTAGCAATCAGCCCCAGCATTTT
.	TRBD1	TRBV23-1	TRBJ1-2	CASNPRTGGYGYTF	TGCGCCAGCAATCCCCGGACAGGGGGATATGGCTACACCTTC
.	TRBD2	TRBV27	TRBJ2-1	CASSFGRGGDNEQFF	TGTGCCAGCAGTTTCGGGCGGGGGGGAGACAATGAGCAGTTCTTC
.	.	TRBV27	TRBJ2-2	CASSLYAGELFF	TGTGCCAGCAGCCTATACGCCGGGGAGCTGTTTTTT
.	TRBD1	TRBV4-1	TRBJ2-5	CASSQEMTGGARETQYF	TGCGCCAGCAGCCAAGAAATGACAGGGGGAGCTAGAGAGACCCAGTACTTC
.	.	TRBV21-1	TRBJ2-7	CASSLGGTGNTYEQYF	TGTGCCAGCAGCTTAGGCGGAACAGGGAATACCTACGAGCAGTACTTC
.	TRBD1	TRBV6-1	TRBJ1-5	CASKGQGPPQPQHF	TGTGCCAGCAAAGGACAGGGGCCCCCTCAGCCCCAGCATTTT
.	.	TRBV27	TRBJ2-1	CASSLFAPGPYNEQFF	TGTGCCAGCAGTTTATTCGCCCCTGGGCCCTACAATGAGCAGTTCTTC
.	.	TRBV10-3	TRBJ1-2	CAISPRGRYGYTF	TGTGCCATCAGTCCAAGGGGCCGCTATGGCTACACCTTC
.	.	TRBV27	TRBJ2-5	CASSLLRGGQETQYF	TGTGCCAGCAGTTTACTACGGGGAGGACAAGAGACCCAGTACTTC
.	TRBD2	TRBV6-4	TRBJ2-1	CASSDSKREGSEQFF	TGTGCCAGCAGTGACTCCAAGCGGGAGGGAAGTGAGCAGTTCTTC
.	TRBD2	TRBV28	TRBJ2-3	CASSSPPGLAGSSTDTQYF	TGTGCCAGCAGTTCCCCTCCTGGTCTAGCGGGGTCTAGCACAGATACGCAGTATTTT
.	TRBD2	TRBV27	TRBJ2-7	CASSLLAGVGYEQYF	TGTGCCAGCAGTTTACTAGCGGGGGTGGGCTACGAGCAGTACTTC
.	TRBD1	TRBV5-6	TRBJ1-2	CASSPGQGGSGYTF	TGTGCCAGCAGCCCGGGACAGGGAGGTAGTGGCTACACCTTC
.	.	TRBV4-1	TRBJ1-3	CASSQESVTVSGNTIYF	TGCGCCAGCAGCCAAGAATCTGTGACAGTCTCTGGAAACACCATATATTTT
.	.	TRBV5-5	TRBJ1-4	CASSVGALDYNEKLFF	TGTGCCAGCAGCGTGGGGGCGTTGGATTATAATGAAAAACTGTTTTTT
.	TRBD1	TRBV6-1	TRBJ1-6	CASSEGTGGNSPLHF	TGTGCCAGCAGTGAAGGGACAGGGGGAAATTCACCCCTCCACTTT
.	.	TRBV11-1	TRBJ1-1	CASSLAGGTNTEAFF	TGTGCCAGCAGCTTAGCGGGAGGGACGAACACTGAAGCTTTCTTT
.	.	TRBV9	TRBJ1-1	CASSVGAWATNTEAFF	TGTGCCAGCAGCGTAGGAGCCTGGGCGACGAACACTGAAGCTTTCTTT
.	.	TRBV5-4	TRBJ2-2	CASSLPPGELFF	TGTGCCAGCAGTCTCCCCCCCGGGGAGCTGTTTTTT
.	TRBD1	TRBV27	TRBJ1-4	CASSPPGGGEKLFF	TGTGCCAGCAGTCCTCCAGGGGGAGGTGAAAAACTGTTTTTT
few	TRBD1	TRBV27	TRBJ1-1	CASSPGGTEAFF	TGTGCCAGCAGTCCAGGGGGTACTGAAGCTTTCTTT
.	.	TRBV6-1	TRBJ1-5	CASSEGLDQPQHF	TGTGCCAGCAGTGAAGGGCTCGATCAGCCCCAGCATTTT
few	TRBD1	TRBV7-9	TRBJ2-1	CASSSPGQGDVNEQFF	TGTGCCAGCAGCTCACCGGGACAGGGGGACGTAAATGAGCAGTTCTTC
.	.	TRBV7-2	TRBJ1-1	CASSLVTGMAEAFF	TGTGCCAGCAGCTTAGTTACGGGGATGGCTGAAGCTTTCTTT
few	.	TRBV7-9	TRBJ1-1	CASSSRMGGTEAFF	TGTGCCAGCAGCTCCAGGATGGGGGGCACTGAAGCTTTCTTT
once	TRBD1	TRBV2	TRBJ1-3	CASSVEIAGGFGNTIYF	TGTGCCAGCAGTGTAGAAATTGCAGGGGGCTTTGGAAACACCATATATTTT
.	TRBD1	TRBV9	TRBJ2-5	CASSVAIGTGQQETQYF	TGTGCCAGCAGCGTAGCCATCGGGACAGGCCAACAAGAGACCCAGTACTTC
.	.	TRBV7-9	TRBJ2-5	CASSLVGSGLGQETQYF	TGTGCCAGCAGCTTAGTAGGCTCAGGGCTTGGCCAAGAGACCCAGTACTTC
few	.	TRBV7-8	TRBJ1-1	CASSSRGKGWDTEAFF	TGTGCCAGCAGCTCCCGGGGGAAGGGATGGGACACTGAAGCTTTCTTT
once	.	TRBV2	TRBJ2-2	CASRPLTGYGELFF	TGTGCCAGCAGGCCCCTTACCGGGTACGGGGAGCTGTTTTTT
.	TRBD1	TRBV25-1	TRBJ2-1	CASTDRGRGNEQFF	TGTGCCAGCACCGACAGGGGGCGCGGCAATGAGCAGTTCTTC
few	TRBD2	TRBV6-4	TRBJ2-3	CASSDRAGEATDTQYF	TGTGCCAGCAGTGACCGAGCGGGGGAGGCCACAGATACGCAGTATTTT
.	TRBD1	TRBV7-8	TRBJ1-3	CASSLGTGSGNTIYF	TGTGCCAGCAGCTTGGGGACAGGCTCTGGAAACACCATATATTTT
.	TRBD1	TRBV7-8	TRBJ1-1	CASSPRSGQGWTEAFF	TGTGCCAGCAGCCCCCGAAGTGGACAGGGGTGGACTGAAGCTTTCTTT
.	TRBD2	TRBV28	TRBJ2-7	CASTSLGLADYEQYF	TGTGCCAGCACCAGCCTGGGACTAGCGGATTACGAGCAGTACTTC
.	TRBD2	TRBV11-3	TRBJ2-1	CASSLGTSGDNEQFF	TGTGCCAGCAGCTTAGGAACTAGCGGAGACAATGAGCAGTTCTTC
.	.	TRBV28	TRBJ2-3	CASSSIVVAGAEVLSTDTQYF	TGTGCCAGCAGTTCCATCGTCGTCGCGGGGGCCGAGGTTTTAAGCACAGATACGCAGTATTTT
.	TRBD2	TRBV19	TRBJ2-4	CASSPEAAGVWNIQYF	TGTGCCAGTAGTCCCGAGGCGGCGGGAGTTTGGAACATTCAGTACTTC
.	.	TRBV19	TRBJ2-6	CASSIVNSGANVLTF	TGTGCCAGTAGTATAGTCAACTCTGGGGCCAACGTCCTGACTTTC
.	.	TRBV27	TRBJ2-2	CASSPSYTGELFF	TGTGCCAGCAGCCCCAGTTACACCGGGGAGCTGTTTTTT
.	TRBD1	TRBV6-5	TRBJ2-1	CASSYSNRGHNEQFF	TGTGCCAGCAGTTACTCGAACAGGGGGCACAATGAGCAGTTCTTC
.	.	TRBV11-2	TRBJ2-1	CASSLEGPGSYNEQFF	TGTGCCAGCAGCTTAGAGGGACCCGGGAGTTACAATGAGCAGTTCTTC
.	TRBD1	TRBV7-9	TRBJ1-6	CASSSIEGGSHNSPLHF	TGTGCCAGCAGCTCGATTGAAGGGGGCTCCCATAATTCACCCCTCCACTTT
.	.	TRBV19	TRBJ1-5	CASTGSGQPQHF	TGTGCCAGTACCGGTTCAGGCCAGCCCCAGCATTTT
.	TRBD1	TRBV7-8	TRBJ2-7	CASSLTDRVSYEQYF	TGTGCCAGCAGCCTAACCGACAGGGTCTCCTACGAGCAGTACTTC
.	TRBD1	TRBV29-1	TRBJ1-1	CSTAGTGRATEAFF	TGCAGCACCGCCGGGACAGGGAGGGCCACTGAAGCTTTCTTT
.	.	TRBV19	TRBJ1-3	CASIWASGSGNTIYF	TGTGCCAGTATTTGGGCCTCCGGATCTGGAAACACCATATATTTT
.	.	TRBV15	TRBJ2-5	CATSPRDQETQYF	TGTGCCACCAGCCCACGAGACCAAGAGACCCAGTACTTC
few	TRBD2	TRBV4-2	TRBJ2-3	CASSPGLDTDTQYF	TGTGCCAGCAGCCCCGGACTAGACACAGATACGCAGTATTTT
.	TRBD1	TRBV30	TRBJ1-2	CAWSVNVDRGRSGYTF	TGTGCCTGGAGTGTAAATGTGGACAGGGGGCGGAGTGGCTACACCTTC
.	.	TRBV27	TRBJ2-7	CASSYAGNYEQYF	TGTGCCAGCAGTTACGCAGGGAACTACGAGCAGTACTTC
.	TRBD1	TRBV6-5	TRBJ1-1	CATRQGGTEAFF	TGTGCCACCCGACAGGGTGGGACTGAAGCTTTCTTT
.	.	TRBV29-1	TRBJ1-2	CSVEGGNGYTF	TGCAGCGTTGAGGGGGGGAATGGCTACACCTTC